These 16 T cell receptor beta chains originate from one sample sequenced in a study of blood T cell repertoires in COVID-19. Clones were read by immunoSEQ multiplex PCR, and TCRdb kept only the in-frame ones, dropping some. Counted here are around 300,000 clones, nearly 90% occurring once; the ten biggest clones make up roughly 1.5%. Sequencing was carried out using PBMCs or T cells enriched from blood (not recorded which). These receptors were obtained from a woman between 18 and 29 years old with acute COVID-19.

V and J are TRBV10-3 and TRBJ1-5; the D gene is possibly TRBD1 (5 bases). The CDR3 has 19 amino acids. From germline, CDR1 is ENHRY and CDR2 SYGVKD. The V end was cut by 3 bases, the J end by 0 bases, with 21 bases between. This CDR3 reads CAISEALRRALHSNQPQHF. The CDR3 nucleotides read TGTGCCATCAGTGAAGCCTTGCGCAGGGCTTTGCATAGCAATCAGCCCCAGCATTTT.

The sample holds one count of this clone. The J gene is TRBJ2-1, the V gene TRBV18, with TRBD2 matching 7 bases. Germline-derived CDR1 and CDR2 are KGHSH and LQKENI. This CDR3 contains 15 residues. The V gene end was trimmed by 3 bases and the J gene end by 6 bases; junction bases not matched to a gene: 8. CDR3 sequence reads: CASSPGLEGRNEQFF. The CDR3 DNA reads TGTGCCAGCTCACCTGGACTAGAGGGGCGCAATGAGCAGTTCTTC.

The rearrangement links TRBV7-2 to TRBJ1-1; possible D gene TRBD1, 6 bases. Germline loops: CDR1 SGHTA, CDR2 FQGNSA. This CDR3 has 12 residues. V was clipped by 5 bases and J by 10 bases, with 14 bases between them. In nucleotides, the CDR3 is TGTGCCAGCAGCCCAACAGGGCTTGGAGCTTTCTTT. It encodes CASSPTGLGAFF.

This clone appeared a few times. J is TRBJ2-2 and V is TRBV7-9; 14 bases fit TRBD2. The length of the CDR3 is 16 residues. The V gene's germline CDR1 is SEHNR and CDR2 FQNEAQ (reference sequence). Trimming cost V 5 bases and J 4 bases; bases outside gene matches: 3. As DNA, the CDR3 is TGTGCCAGCAGCCCAGGGACTAGCGGGAGCACCGGGGAGCTGTTTTTT. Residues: CASSPGTSGSTGELFF.

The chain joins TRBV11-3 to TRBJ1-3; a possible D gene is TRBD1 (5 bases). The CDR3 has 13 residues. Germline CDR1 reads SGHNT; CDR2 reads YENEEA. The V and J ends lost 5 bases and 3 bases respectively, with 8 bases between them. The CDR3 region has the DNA TGTGCCAGCAGCCCCAGGGATGGAAACACCATATATTTT. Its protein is CASSPRDGNTIYF.

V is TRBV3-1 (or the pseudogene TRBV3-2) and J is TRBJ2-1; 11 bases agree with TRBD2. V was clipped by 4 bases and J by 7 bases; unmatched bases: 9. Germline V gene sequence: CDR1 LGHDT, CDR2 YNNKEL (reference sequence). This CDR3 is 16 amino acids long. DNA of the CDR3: TGTGCCAGCAGCCGTATTACTAGCGGGAGAAGGAATGAGCAGTTCTTC. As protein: CASSRITSGRRNEQFF.

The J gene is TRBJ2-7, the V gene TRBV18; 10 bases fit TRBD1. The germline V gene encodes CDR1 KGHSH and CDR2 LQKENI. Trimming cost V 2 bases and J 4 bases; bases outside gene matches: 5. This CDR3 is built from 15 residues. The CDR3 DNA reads TGTGCCAGCTCACCAGTCAGGACAGGGGGTTACGAGCAGTACTTC. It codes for CASSPVRTGGYEQYF.

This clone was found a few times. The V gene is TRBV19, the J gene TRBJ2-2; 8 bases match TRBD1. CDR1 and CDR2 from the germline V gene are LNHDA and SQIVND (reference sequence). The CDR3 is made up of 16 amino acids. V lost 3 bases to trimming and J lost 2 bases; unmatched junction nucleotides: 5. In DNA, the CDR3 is TGTGCCAGTAGTATTTCCAGGGGGCCAAACACCGGGGAGCTGTTTTTT. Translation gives CASSISRGPNTGELFF.

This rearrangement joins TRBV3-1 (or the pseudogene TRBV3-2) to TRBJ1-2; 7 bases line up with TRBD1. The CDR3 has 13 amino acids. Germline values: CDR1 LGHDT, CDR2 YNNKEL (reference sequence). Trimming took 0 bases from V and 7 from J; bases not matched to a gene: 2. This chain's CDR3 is CASSQDNRGGYTF. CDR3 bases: TGTGCCAGCAGCCAAGATAACAGGGGTGGCTACACCTTC.

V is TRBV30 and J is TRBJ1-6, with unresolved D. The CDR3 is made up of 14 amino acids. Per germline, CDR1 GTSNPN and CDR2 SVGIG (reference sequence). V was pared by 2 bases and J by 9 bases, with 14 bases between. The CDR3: CAWSWRGMGSPLHF. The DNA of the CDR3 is TGTGCCTGGAGTTGGCGGGGAATGGGTTCACCCCTCCACTTT.

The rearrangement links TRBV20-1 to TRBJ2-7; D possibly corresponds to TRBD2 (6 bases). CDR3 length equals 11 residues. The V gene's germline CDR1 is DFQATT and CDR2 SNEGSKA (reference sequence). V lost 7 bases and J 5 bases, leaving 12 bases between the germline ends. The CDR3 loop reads CSVRWRDEQYF. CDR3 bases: TGCAGTGTGAGGTGGAGGGACGAGCAGTACTTC.

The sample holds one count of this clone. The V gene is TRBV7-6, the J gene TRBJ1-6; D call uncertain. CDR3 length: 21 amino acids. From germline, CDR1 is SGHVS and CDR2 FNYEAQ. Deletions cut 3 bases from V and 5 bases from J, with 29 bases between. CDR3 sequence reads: CASSFRTAKNSLTFNNSPLHF. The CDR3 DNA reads TGTGCCAGCAGCTTCCGAACAGCTAAGAATAGTTTAACCTTTAATAATTCACCCCTCCACTTT.

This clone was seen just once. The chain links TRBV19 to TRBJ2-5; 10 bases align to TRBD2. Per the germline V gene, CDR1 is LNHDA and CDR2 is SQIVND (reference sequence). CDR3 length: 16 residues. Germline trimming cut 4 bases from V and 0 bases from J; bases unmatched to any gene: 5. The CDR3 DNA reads TGTGCCAGTAGTAACGGACTAGCGGCTTACCAAGAGACCCAGTACTTC. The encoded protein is CASSNGLAAYQETQYF.

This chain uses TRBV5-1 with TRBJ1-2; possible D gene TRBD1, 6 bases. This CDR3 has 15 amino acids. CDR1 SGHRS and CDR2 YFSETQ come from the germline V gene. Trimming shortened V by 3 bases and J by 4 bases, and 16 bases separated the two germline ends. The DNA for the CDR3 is TGCGCCAGCAGCTCGGGACAACTTACCCCCTATGGCTACACCTTC. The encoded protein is CASSSGQLTPYGYTF.

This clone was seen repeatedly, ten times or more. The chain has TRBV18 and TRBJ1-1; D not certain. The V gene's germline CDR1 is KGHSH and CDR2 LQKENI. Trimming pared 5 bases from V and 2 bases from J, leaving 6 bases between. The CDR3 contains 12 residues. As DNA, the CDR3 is TGTGCCAGCTCAACGGTTAACACTGAAGCTTTCTTT. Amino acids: CASSTVNTEAFF.

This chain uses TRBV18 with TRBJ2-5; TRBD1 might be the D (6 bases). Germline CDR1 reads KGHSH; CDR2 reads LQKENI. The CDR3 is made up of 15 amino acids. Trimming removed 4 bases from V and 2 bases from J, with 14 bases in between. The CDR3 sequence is CASSRSRTEQETQYF. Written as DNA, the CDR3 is TGTGCCAGCTCACGTAGTAGGACAGAACAAGAGACCCAGTACTTC.